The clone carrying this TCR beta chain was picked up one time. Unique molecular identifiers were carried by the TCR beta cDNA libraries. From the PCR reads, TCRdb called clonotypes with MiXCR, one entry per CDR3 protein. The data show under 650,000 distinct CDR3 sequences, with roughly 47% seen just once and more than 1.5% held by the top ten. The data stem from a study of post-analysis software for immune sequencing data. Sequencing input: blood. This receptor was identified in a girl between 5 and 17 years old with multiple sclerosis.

CDR3 nucleotide sequence: TGTGCCAGCAGTTATACACTGAGCTCCGGGGAGCTGTTTTTT. This sequence encodes CASSYTLSSGELFF. The V gene is TRBV6-8, the J gene TRBJ2-2; D not certain. V was pared by 3 bases and J by 6 bases, with 11 bases between. Germline lookup yields CDR1 MNHGY and CDR2 SAAAGT. This CDR3 is 14 amino acids long.